One sample yielded the 3 T cell receptor beta chains listed below, sequenced in a study of CD8 T cells in ankylosing spondylitis. TCRdb re-analysed the 5' RACE reads in MiXCR, keeping a single row per CDR3 protein. The table has 210,000 or so distinct CDR3 sequences, around 8% seen once. Input material: blood, either unsorted or a sorted T cell fraction (not recorded which). The receptors derive from a female donor with ankylosing spondylitis or in good health (not recorded which).

In its sample, this clonotype was seen many times. The chain has TRBV30 and TRBJ2-3, with 9 nucleotides matching TRBD1. This CDR3 comprises 15 residues. The germline V gene has CDR1 GTSNPN and CDR2 SVGIG (reference sequence). The junction had 8 bases not matched to a gene; V was cut back by 1 base and J by 6 bases. The CDR3 here is CAWSEKQGAGDTQYF. DNA for the CDR3: TGTGCCTGGAGTGAAAAACAGGGGGCCGGGGATACGCAGTATTTT.

A few counts support this clonotype. The chain is built from TRBV23-1 and TRBJ2-1, with 8 bases identical to TRBD1. TRBV23-1 is identified as an open reading frame with a role that is uncertain. The CDR3 spans 15 residues. Unmatched junction bases numbered 4, after V lost 3 bases and J lost 3 bases. The CDR3 loop reads CASSHRTGFYNEQFF. CDR3 DNA sequence: TGCGCCAGCAGTCATCGGACAGGGTTCTACAATGAGCAGTTCTTC.

This chain connects TRBV7-2 to TRBJ2-3; D is possibly TRBD2 (5 bases). The V and J ends lost 4 bases and 6 bases respectively, with 20 bases between them. Per the germline V gene, CDR1 is SGHTA and CDR2 is FQGNSA. This CDR3 region has 16 residues. The DNA for the CDR3 is TGTGCCAGCAGCTCCCGGGATGGCCCCGGCGTGGATACGCAGTATTTT. Translated: CASSSRDGPGVDTQYF.